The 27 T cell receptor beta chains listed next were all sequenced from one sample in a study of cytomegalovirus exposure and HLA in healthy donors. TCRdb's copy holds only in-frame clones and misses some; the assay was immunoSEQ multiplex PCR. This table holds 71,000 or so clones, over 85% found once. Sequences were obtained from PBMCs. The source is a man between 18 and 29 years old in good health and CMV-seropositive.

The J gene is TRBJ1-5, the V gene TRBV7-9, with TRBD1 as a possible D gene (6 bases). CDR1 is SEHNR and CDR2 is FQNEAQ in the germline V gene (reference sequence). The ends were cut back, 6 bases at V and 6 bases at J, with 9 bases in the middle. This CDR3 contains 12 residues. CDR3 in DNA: TGTGCCAGCAGTTCACAGGGTCAGCCCCAGCATTTT. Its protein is CASSSQGQPQHF.

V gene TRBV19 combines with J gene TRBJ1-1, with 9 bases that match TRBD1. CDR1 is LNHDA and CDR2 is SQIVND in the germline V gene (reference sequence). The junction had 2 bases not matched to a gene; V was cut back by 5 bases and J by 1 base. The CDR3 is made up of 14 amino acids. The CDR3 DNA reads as TGTGCCAGTAGTGGGACAGGGTCGAACACTGAAGCTTTCTTT. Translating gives CASSGTGSNTEAFF.

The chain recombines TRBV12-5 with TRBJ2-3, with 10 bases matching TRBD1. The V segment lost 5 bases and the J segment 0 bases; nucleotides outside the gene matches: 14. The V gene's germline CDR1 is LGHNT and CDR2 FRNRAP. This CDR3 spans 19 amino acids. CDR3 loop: CASGGPGQGRLESTDTQYF. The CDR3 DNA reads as TGTGCTAGTGGTGGACCGGGACAGGGGAGGTTAGAAAGCACAGATACGCAGTATTTT.

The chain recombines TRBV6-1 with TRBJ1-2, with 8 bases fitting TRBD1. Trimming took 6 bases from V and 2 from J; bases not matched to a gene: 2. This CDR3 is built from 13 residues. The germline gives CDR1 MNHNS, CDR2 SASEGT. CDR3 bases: TGTGCCAGCAGGGACAGGGTCAACTATGGCTACACCTTC. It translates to CASRDRVNYGYTF.

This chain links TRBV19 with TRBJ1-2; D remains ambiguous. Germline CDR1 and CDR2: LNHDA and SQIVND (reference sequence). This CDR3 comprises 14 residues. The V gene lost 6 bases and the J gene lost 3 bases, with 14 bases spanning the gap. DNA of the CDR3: TGTGCCAGTAGGAGGGAGAGGCACCACTATGGCTACACCTTC. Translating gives CASRRERHHYGYTF. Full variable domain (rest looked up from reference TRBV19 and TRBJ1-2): DGGITQSPKYLFRKEGQNVTLSCEQNLNHDAMYWYRQDPGQGLRLIYYSQIVNDFQKGDIAEGYSVSREKKESFPLTVTSAQKNPTAFYLCASRRERHHYGYTFGSGTRLTVV.

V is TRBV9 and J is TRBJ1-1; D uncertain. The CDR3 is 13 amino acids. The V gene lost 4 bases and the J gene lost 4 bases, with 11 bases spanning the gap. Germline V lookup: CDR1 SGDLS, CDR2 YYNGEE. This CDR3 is CASSTRPITEAFF. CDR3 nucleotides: TGTGCCAGCAGCACCCGCCCTATCACTGAAGCTTTCTTT.

Written as DNA, the CDR3 is TGTGCCAGCAGTCCCCTAGAAGACACAGATACGCAGTATTTT. Encoded protein: CASSPLEDTDTQYF. The chain employs TRBV28 and TRBJ2-3; D ambiguous. The CDR3 totals 14 residues. In germline, CDR1 is MDHEN, CDR2 SYDVKM. V was trimmed by 5 bases and J by 2 bases, leaving 11 bases between them.

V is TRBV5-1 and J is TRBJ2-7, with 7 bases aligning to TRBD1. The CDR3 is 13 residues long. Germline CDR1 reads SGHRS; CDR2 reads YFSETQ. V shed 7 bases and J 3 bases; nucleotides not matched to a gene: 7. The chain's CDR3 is CASAWDSYYEQYF. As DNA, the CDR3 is TGCGCCAGCGCCTGGGACAGCTACTACGAGCAGTACTTC.

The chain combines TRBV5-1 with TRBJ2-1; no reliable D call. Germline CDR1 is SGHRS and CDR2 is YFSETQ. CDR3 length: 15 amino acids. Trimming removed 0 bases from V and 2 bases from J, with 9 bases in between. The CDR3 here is CASSLVAATYNEQFF. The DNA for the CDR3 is TGCGCCAGCAGCTTGGTTGCGGCCACCTACAATGAGCAGTTCTTC.

The CDR3 region is CASRGDRATNEKLFF. In DNA, the CDR3 is TGTGCCAGCAGAGGGGACAGGGCAACTAATGAAAAACTGTTTTTT. J is TRBJ1-4 and V is TRBV6-1; 9 nucleotides line up with TRBD1. Trimming cost V 6 bases and J 0 bases; bases outside gene matches: 2. The CDR3 runs to 15 residues. Germline V gene data show CDR1 as MNHNS and CDR2 as SASEGT.

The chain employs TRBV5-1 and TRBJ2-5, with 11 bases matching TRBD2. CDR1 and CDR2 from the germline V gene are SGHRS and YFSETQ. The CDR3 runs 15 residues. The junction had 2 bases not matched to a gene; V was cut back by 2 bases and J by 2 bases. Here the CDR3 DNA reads TGCGCCAGCAGCTTCGGGACTAGCGGACAAGAGACCCAGTACTTC. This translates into CASSFGTSGQETQYF.

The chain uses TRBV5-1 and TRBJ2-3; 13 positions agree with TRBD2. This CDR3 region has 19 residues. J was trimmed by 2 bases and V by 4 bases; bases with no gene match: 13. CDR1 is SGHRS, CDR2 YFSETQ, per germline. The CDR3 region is CASSRGLAGSTINTDTQYF. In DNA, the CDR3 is TGCGCCAGCAGCAGGGGACTAGCGGGATCTACTATTAACACAGATACGCAGTATTTT.

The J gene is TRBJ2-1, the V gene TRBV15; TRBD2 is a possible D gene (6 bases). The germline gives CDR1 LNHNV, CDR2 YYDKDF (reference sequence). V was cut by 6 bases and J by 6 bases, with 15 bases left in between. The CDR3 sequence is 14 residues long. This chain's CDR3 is CATSTGVGSNEQFF. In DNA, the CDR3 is TGTGCCACCAGTACGGGAGTCGGGAGCAATGAGCAGTTCTTC. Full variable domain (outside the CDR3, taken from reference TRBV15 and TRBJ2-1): DAMVIQNPRYQVTQFGKPVTLSCSQTLNHNVMYWYQQKSSQAPKLLFHYYDKDFNNEADTPDNFQSRRPNTSFCFLDIRSPGLGDTAMYLCATSTGVGSNEQFFGPGTRLTVL.

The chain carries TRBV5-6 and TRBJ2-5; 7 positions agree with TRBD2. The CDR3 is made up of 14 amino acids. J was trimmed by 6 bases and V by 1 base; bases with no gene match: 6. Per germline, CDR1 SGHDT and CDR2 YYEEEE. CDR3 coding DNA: TGTGCCAGCAGCTTGTGGGGGGGTGAGCAGACCCAGTACTTC. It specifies CASSLWGGEQTQYF.

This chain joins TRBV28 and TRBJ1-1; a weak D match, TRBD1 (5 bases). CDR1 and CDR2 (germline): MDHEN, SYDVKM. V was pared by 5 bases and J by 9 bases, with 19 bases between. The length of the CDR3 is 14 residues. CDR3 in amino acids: CASSSGHTNRKAFF. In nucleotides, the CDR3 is TGTGCCAGCAGTAGTGGACACACTAACAGGAAAGCTTTCTTT.

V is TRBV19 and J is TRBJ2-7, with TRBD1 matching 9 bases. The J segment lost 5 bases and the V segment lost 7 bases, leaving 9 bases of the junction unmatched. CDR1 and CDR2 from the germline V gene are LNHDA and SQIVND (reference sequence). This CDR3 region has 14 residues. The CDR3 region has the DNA TGTGCCAGTATGCCGGGACAGGGTATCGACGAGCAGTACTTC. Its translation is CASMPGQGIDEQYF.

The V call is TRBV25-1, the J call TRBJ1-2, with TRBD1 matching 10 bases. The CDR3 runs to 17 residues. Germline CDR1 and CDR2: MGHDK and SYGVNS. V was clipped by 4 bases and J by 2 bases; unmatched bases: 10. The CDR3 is CASSGKRQGAGNYGYTF. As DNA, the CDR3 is TGTGCCAGCAGTGGTAAAAGACAGGGGGCAGGAAACTATGGCTACACCTTC.

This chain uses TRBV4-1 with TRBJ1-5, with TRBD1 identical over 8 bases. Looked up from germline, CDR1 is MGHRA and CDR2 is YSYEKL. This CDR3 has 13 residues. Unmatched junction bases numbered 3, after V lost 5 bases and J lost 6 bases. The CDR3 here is CASSLTGVQPQHF. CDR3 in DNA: TGCGCCAGCAGCTTGACAGGGGTTCAGCCCCAGCATTTT.

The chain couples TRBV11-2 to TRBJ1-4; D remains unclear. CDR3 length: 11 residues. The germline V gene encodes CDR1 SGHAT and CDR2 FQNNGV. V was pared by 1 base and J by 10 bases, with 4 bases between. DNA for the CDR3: TGTGCCAGCAGCTTAGCGGGAAAACTGTTTTTT. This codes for CASSLAGKLFF.

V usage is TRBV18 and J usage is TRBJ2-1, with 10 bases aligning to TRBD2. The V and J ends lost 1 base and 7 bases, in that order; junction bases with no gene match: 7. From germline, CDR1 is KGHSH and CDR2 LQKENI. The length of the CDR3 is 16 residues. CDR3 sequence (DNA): TGTGCCAGCTCACCACTTCTAGCGGGAGTAGGAAATGAGCAGTTCTTC. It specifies CASSPLLAGVGNEQFF.

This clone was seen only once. The CDR3: CASSPGQVGSPEAFF. The CDR3, as DNA: TGTGCCAGCAGCCCAGGACAGGTGGGCAGCCCTGAAGCTTTCTTT. This chain connects TRBV7-9 to TRBJ1-1, with 7 bases lining up with TRBD1. With 5 bases clipped from V and 6 bases from J, the junction kept 12 bases outside the gene matches. This CDR3 has 15 residues. Germline values: CDR1 SEHNR, CDR2 FQNEAQ (reference sequence).

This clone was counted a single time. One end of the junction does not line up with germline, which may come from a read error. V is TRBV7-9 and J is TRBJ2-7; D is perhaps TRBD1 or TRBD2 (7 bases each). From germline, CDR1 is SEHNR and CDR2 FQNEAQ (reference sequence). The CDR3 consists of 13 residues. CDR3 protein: CATSGTEAYEQYF. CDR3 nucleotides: TGTGCCACCAGCGGGACAGAGGCCTACGAGCAGTACTTC.

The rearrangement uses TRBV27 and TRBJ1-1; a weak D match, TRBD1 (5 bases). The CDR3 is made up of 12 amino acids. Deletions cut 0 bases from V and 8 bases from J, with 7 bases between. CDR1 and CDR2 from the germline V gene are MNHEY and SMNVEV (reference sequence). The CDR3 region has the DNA TGTGCCAGCAGTTTATCGGGGCGGGAAGCTTTCTTT. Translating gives CASSLSGREAFF.

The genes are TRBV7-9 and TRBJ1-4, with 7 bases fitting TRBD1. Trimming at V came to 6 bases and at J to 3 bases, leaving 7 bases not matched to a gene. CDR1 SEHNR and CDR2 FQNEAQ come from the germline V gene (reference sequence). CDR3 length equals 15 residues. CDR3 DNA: TGTGCCAGCAGGGGCCAGGGGGGTCCTAATGAAAAACTGTTTTTT. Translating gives CASRGQGGPNEKLFF.

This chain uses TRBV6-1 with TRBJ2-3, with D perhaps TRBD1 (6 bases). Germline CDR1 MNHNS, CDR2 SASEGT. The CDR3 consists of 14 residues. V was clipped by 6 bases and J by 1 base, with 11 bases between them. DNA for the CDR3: TGTGCCAGCAGGTCCCGGACAGGCACAGATACGCAGTATTTT. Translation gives CASRSRTGTDTQYF.

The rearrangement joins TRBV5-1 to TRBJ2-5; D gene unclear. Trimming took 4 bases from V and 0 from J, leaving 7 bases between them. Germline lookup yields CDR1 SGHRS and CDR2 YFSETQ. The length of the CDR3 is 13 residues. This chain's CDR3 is CASSLDYQETQYF. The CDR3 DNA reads TGCGCCAGCAGCCTAGACTACCAAGAGACCCAGTACTTC.

The CDR3 spells CASRRGPATEAFF. The CDR3 DNA reads TGTGCCAGTAGGAGGGGGCCGGCTACTGAAGCTTTCTTT. This rearrangement joins TRBV19 to TRBJ1-1; 7 nucleotides line up with TRBD1. Germline CDR1 LNHDA, CDR2 SQIVND (reference sequence). CDR3 length equals 13 residues. V was pared by 6 bases and J by 5 bases, with 6 bases of the junction left unmatched.